Below are 27 T cell receptor beta chains sequenced from a single sample in a study of T cells in women clearing cervical HPV infection. TCRdb's table, derived via immunoSEQ multiplex PCR, lists solely in-frame clones and lacks some. The sample has about 36,000 clones. Sequenced sample: blood buffy coat. The receptors were gathered from a woman aged 18 to 69 with a cervical HPV16 infection that either progressed to CIN3+ or cleared (not recorded which).

Worth noting for this clone: The read ends 3 residues before the CDR3 terminus; that terminus is restored from the germline J gene. The chain links TRBV29-1 to TRBJ2-3; TRBD1 agrees at 7 bases. Germline V lookup: CDR1 SQVTM, CDR2 ANQGSEA. Trimming took 0 bases from V and 4 from J; bases not matched to a gene: 4. CDR3 size: 14 residues. The CDR3 is CSVEDRGSSDTQYF. Incomplete CDR3 DNA: TGCAGCGTTGAAGACAGGGGGTCTTCAGATACG.

Turning to this clone: The DNA ends 3 residues before the CDR3 does, and the rest of the CDR3 is filled in from the germline J gene. V usage is TRBV4-2 and J usage is TRBJ2-1; TRBD1 might be the D (5 bases). Trimming left V 0 bases short and J 3 bases short, with 12 bases between. This CDR3 region has 16 residues. The V gene's germline CDR1 is LGHNA and CDR2 YNFKEQ. The sequenced CDR3 bases are TGTGCCAGCAGCCAAGAAACCCAGGGAAGCTACAATGAG. It encodes CASSQETQGSYNE. The whole CDR3 protein is CASSQETQGSYNEQFF.

Turning to this clone: The sequenced fragment ends 3 residues before the CDR3 boundary, so the rest is inferred from the germline J gene. The chain is built from TRBV7-2 and TRBJ2-5; 8 bases agree with TRBD2. V gave up 2 bases and J gave up 3 bases; unmatched junction bases: 5. The CDR3 sequence is 15 residues long. Per the germline V gene, CDR1 is SGHTA and CDR2 is FQGNSA. CDR3 sequence reads: CASSLTGAGEETQYF. CDR3 DNA, as far as it was read: TGTGCCAGCAGCTTAACTGGAGCGGGGGAAGAGACC.

Of note for this clone: The CDR3 extends 3 residues past the end of the read, so its final part is completed from the germline J gene. The gene calls are TRBV29-1 and TRBJ1-1; 7 bases line up with TRBD1. CDR1 SQVTM and CDR2 ANQGSEA come from the germline V gene. The CDR3 covers 13 residues. Here the CDR3 reads CSVEEPDREVAFF. The sequenced part of the CDR3 DNA is TGCAGCGTTGAAGAGCCAGACAGGGAGGTA.

Worth noting for this clone: The DNA ends 3 residues before the CDR3 does, and the rest of the CDR3 is filled in from the germline J gene. The chain joins TRBV28 to TRBJ2-7; tentatively, D is TRBD2 (5 bases). The CDR3 has 12 residues. Trimming pared 2 bases from V and 5 bases from J, leaving 7 bases between. Looked up from germline, CDR1 is MDHEN and CDR2 is SYDVKM. The sequenced CDR3 bases are TGTGCCAGCAGTTTAGAGGGTGACGAG. Translation gives CASSLEGDE. The full CDR3 sequence reads CASSLEGDEQYF.

A remark on this clone: The read is 3 residues too short to cover the CDR3 end, so that end is filled in from the germline J gene. The chain combines TRBV12-3 or TRBV12-4 with TRBJ2-5, with D perhaps TRBD2 (5 bases). This CDR3 has 15 amino acids. The V end lost 2 bases, the J end lost 3 bases, and 13 bases lay between the germline ends. The CDR3 sequence: CASSLRVSGEETQYF. CDR3 DNA (partial): TGTGCCAGCAGTTTAAGGGTGAGCGGCGAAGAGACC.

Incomplete CDR3 DNA: TGTGCCAGCTCAACTCGGGACAGCCACTACAATGAG. Amino acid sequence: CASSTRDSHYNE. The entire CDR3 sequence reads CASSTRDSHYNEQFF. The chain has TRBV18 and TRBJ2-1; 7 bases fit TRBD1. Read sequence stops 3 residues before the CDR3 end, and the germline J gene provides the missing end. Losses at the gene ends were 5 bases for V and 3 bases for J; bases not matched to a gene: 7. The CDR3 contains 15 residues. CDR1 KGHSH and CDR2 LQKENI come from the germline V gene. Supplemented by reference TRBV18 and TRBJ2-1, the full variable domain reads NAGVMQNPRHLVRRRGQEARLRCSPMKGHSHVYWYRQLPEEGLKFMVYLQKENIIDESGMPKERFSAEFPKEGPSILRIQQVVRGDSAAYFCASSTRDSHYNEQFFGPGTRLTVL.

The CDR3 here is CASSQGEGSAGELFF. The sequenced CDR3 bases are TGTGCCAGCAGCCAAGGGGAGGGGAGCGCCGGGGAG. The V call is TRBV4-2, the J call TRBJ2-2; TRBD2 matches at 7 bases. The read ends 3 residues before the CDR3 terminus; that terminus is restored from the germline J gene. CDR1 LGHNA and CDR2 YNFKEQ come from the germline V gene. V shed 1 base, J shed 6 bases, and the junction held 5 bases outside the gene matches. This CDR3 spans 15 amino acids.

About this clone: The CDR3 end lies 3 residues beyond the end of the read and is filled in from the germline J gene. This chain links TRBV5-6 with TRBJ1-4, with D uncertain. V was cut by 8 bases and J by 4 bases, with 12 bases left in between. The CDR3 is 13 residues long. CDR1 is SGHDT and CDR2 is YYEEEE in the germline V gene. The CDR3 loop reads CASAAAYNEKLFF. The covered CDR3 bases are TGTGCCAGTGCGGCAGCCTATAATGAAAAA. Supplemented by reference TRBV5-6 and TRBJ1-4, the full variable domain reads DAGVTQSPTHLIKTRGQQVTLRCSPKSGHDTVSWYQQALGQGPQFIFQYYEEEERQRGNFPDRFSGHQFPNYSSELNVNALLLGDSALYLCASAAAYNEKLFFGSGTQLSVL.

The CDR3 sequence is CASSLVAGSTSPLHF. Partial CDR3 DNA: TGCGCCAGCAGCTTGGTAGCAGGGTCAACTTCACCC. The J gene is TRBJ1-6, the V gene TRBV5-1; D is perhaps TRBD1 (5 bases). The read halts 3 residues ahead of the CDR3 end, with the missing end drawn from the germline J gene. In germline, CDR1 is SGHRS, CDR2 YFSETQ. Trimming cost V 0 bases and J 9 bases, with 13 bases left between them. The CDR3 is 15 amino acids.

Concerning this clone: Sequencing ends 3 residues short of the CDR3 end; the germline J gene provides the rest. The rearrangement joins TRBV7-2 to TRBJ1-3; no definite D call. The CDR3 totals 13 residues. V lost 1 base and J lost 3, with 4 bases in between. Germline loops: CDR1 SGHTA, CDR2 FQGNSA. CDR3 DNA, as far as it was read: TGTGCCAGCAGCTTAGTACTTGGAAACACC. It is translated as CASSLVLGNT. The whole CDR3 protein is CASSLVLGNTIYF. Variable domain in full (rest from reference TRBV7-2 and TRBJ1-3): GAGVSQSPSNKVTEKGKDVELRCDPISGHTALYWYRQSLGQGLEFLIYFQGNSAPDKSGLPSDRFSAERTGGSVSTLTIQRTQQEDSAVYLCASSLVLGNTIYFGEGSWLTVV.

Note on this clone: The read falls 3 residues short of the CDR3 end, and the missing part is taken from the germline J gene. J is TRBJ1-2 and V is TRBV9; 9 bases line up with TRBD1. The V and J ends lost 4 bases and 5 bases, in that order; junction bases with no gene match: 6. CDR1 and CDR2 from the germline V gene are SGDLS and YYNGEE. This CDR3 region has 14 residues. This CDR3 reads CASSLGTGYYGYTF. The covered CDR3 bases are TGTGCCAGCAGCTTGGGGACAGGGTATTATGGC.

Note on this clone: From the germline J gene comes the end of the CDR3, since the read stops 3 residues before it. The chain combines TRBV6-2 or TRBV6-3 with TRBJ2-1; possibly TRBD1 for D (5 bases). The CDR3 is 15 residues long. Germline assignment: CDR1 MNHEY and CDR2 SVGEGT. Between the trimmed V and J ends, which lost 7 bases and 7 bases, there was a span of 20 bases. The part of the CDR3 DNA that was read is TGTGCCAGCACCTCTCACTTCCAGGACAAGAATGAG. It encodes CASTSHFQDKNE. The full CDR3 reads CASTSHFQDKNEQFF.

Comments on this clone: The observed sequence ends 3 residues before the CDR3 terminus, with the missing tail filled in from the germline J gene. The chain carries TRBV13 and TRBJ2-2; 16 bases align to TRBD2. V trimming: 5 bases; J trimming: 8 bases; junction bases outside the gene matches: 17. Germline V gives CDR1 PRHDT, CDR2 FYEKMQ (reference sequence). The CDR3 has 20 residues. The CDR3 sequence is CASSLIPGTSGGADSGELFF. The sequenced CDR3 bases are TGTGCCAGCAGCCTCATCCCCGGGACTAGCGGGGGGGCAGATTCAGGGGAG.

Comments on this clone: The CDR3 is cut off 3 residues early in the read; its end comes from the germline J gene. This chain joins TRBV5-4 and TRBJ2-5, with D maybe TRBD1 (6 bases). With 2 bases removed from V and 0 bases from J, the gap between germline ends came to 8 bases. The CDR3 loop spans 14 amino acids. Germline V gene lookup returns CDR1 SGHNT and CDR2 YYREEE (reference sequence). This CDR3 reads CASSLQGHQETQYF. The sequenced part of the CDR3 DNA is TGTGCCAGCAGCTTACAGGGCCACCAAGAGACC.

Details on this clone: The CDR3 goes on 3 residues after the read ends, and that part is filled in from the germline J gene. This chain connects TRBV7-8 to TRBJ2-7; the D gene is possibly TRBD2 (7 bases). The V end was cut by 7 bases, the J end by 5 bases, with 21 bases between. The CDR3 totals 15 residues. Germline CDR1 SGHVS, CDR2 FQNEAQ. This chain's CDR3 is CASTSSAGAGHEQYF. CDR3 bases read: TGTGCCAGCACATCAAGTGCGGGGGCAGGCCACGAG.

A remark on this clone: The read gets to within 3 residues of the CDR3 end, and the germline J gene fills in the rest. The chain employs TRBV7-3 and TRBJ1-3, with a possible D match to TRBD1 (5 bases). With 0 bases removed from V and 2 bases from J, the gap between germline ends came to 8 bases. CDR3 length: 15 amino acids. Per germline, CDR1 SGHTA and CDR2 FQGTGA. CDR3 residues: CASSLTAGAGNTIYF. The part of the CDR3 DNA that was read is TGTGCCAGCAGCTTAACTGCGGGGGCTGGAAACACC. Complete variable domain (other parts from reference TRBV7-3 and TRBJ1-3): GAGVSQTPSNKVTEKGKYVELRCDPISGHTALYWYRQSLGQGPEFLIYFQGTGAADDSGLPNDRFFAVRPEGSVSTLKIQRTERGDSAVYLCASSLTAGAGNTIYFGEGSWLTVV.

CDR3 DNA, as far as it was read: TGTGCCAGCAGCCCCAGCGGGGGGGCCGACGAG. Translating it yields CASSPSGGADE. The whole CDR3 region reads CASSPSGGADEQYF. This chain connects TRBV7-9 to TRBJ2-7, with 10 nucleotides matching TRBD2. Read sequence stops 3 residues before the CDR3 end, and the germline J gene provides the missing end. Germline assignment: CDR1 SEHNR and CDR2 FQNEAQ (reference sequence). J was trimmed by 5 bases and V by 5 bases; bases with no gene match: 6. The CDR3 covers 14 residues.

Notes on this clone: The CDR3 is cut off 3 residues early in the read; its end comes from the germline J gene. J is TRBJ1-1 and V is TRBV12-3 or TRBV12-4, with D uncertain. The CDR3 extends over 13 amino acids. The V end was cut by 3 bases, the J end by 1 base, with 6 bases between. The CDR3 protein is CASSFSQNTEAFF. The CDR3 bases that were read are TGTGCCAGCAGTTTTAGTCAGAACACTGAA.

Partial CDR3 DNA: TGTGCCAGCAGCCAAGGGTGGGGGGTTCAGCCC. Translated: CASSQGWGVQP. The entire CDR3 is CASSQGWGVQPQHF. This sequence joins TRBV4-2 and TRBJ1-5; D is possibly TRBD1 (5 bases). Read sequence stops 3 residues before the CDR3 end, and the germline J gene provides the missing end. V was clipped by 1 base and J by 6 bases, with 10 bases between them. Germline CDR1 reads LGHNA; CDR2 reads YNFKEQ. CDR3 length: 14 amino acids.

A word on this clone: The observed sequence ends 3 residues before the CDR3 terminus, with the missing tail filled in from the germline J gene. The rearrangement links TRBV30 to TRBJ1-5; D unclear. There are 14 residues in the CDR3. Germline V gene sequence: CDR1 GTSNPN, CDR2 SVGIG (reference sequence). V lost 0 bases to trimming and J lost 2 bases, with 8 bases between them. The CDR3 sequence: CAWSVQSGNQPQHF. The covered CDR3 bases are TGTGCCTGGAGTGTACAGTCAGGCAATCAGCCC.

As regards this clone: Read coverage stops 3 residues before the CDR3 terminus; the germline J gene supplies the remainder. The V and J genes are TRBV2 and TRBJ2-1; 11 nucleotides match TRBD2. There are 15 residues in the CDR3. Germline V CDR1 and CDR2: SNHLY, FYNNEI. V gave up 6 bases and J gave up 0 bases; unmatched junction bases: 1. CDR3 amino acids: CASRGLAGSYNEQFF. The sequenced part of the CDR3 DNA is TGTGCCAGCAGAGGACTAGCGGGCTCCTACAATGAG.

About this clone itself: The CDR3 is cut off 3 residues early in the read; its end comes from the germline J gene. The chain is built from TRBV29-1 and TRBJ1-2; D possibly corresponds to TRBD1 (5 bases). The V gene's germline CDR1 is SQVTM and CDR2 ANQGSEA. This CDR3 region has 14 residues. The CDR3 sequence is CSAAAGLASYDYTF. CDR3 DNA (partial): TGCAGCGCCGCGGCGGGGCTAGCCTCCTACGAC. The entire variable domain, with the rest obtained from reference TRBV29-1 and TRBJ1-2, is as follows: SAVISQKPSRDICQRGTSLTIQCQVDSQVTMMFWYRQQPGQSLTLIATANQGSEATYESGFVIDKFPISRPNLTFSTLTVSNMSPEDSSIYLCSAAAGLASYDYTFGSGTRLTVV.

For this clone: The CDR3 is cut off 3 residues early in the read; its end comes from the germline J gene. This chain links TRBV7-2 with TRBJ1-2; D unclear. Trimming left V 2 bases short and J 4 bases short, with 8 bases between. The V gene's germline CDR1 is SGHTA and CDR2 FQGNSA. This CDR3 region has 13 residues. The CDR3 protein is CASSLWAAYGYTF. CDR3 bases read: TGTGCCAGCAGCTTATGGGCAGCCTATGGC.

As to this clone: The sequence runs out 3 residues before the end of the CDR3; the remainder is reconstructed from the germline J gene. The J gene is TRBJ2-7, the V gene TRBV2, with D possibly TRBD1 on 6 matching bases. The CDR3 runs 11 residues. CDR1 SNHLY and CDR2 FYNNEI come from the germline V gene. Trimming took 7 bases from V and 4 from J, leaving 8 bases between them. The CDR3 protein is CASKQGYEQYF. The sequenced CDR3 bases are TGTGCCAGCAAACAGGGATACGAG.

In regard to this clone: The read ends 3 residues shy of where the CDR3 ends; the end is completed using the germline J gene. This sequence joins TRBV7-2 and TRBJ1-3, with 7 nucleotides matching TRBD1. In germline, CDR1 is SGHTA, CDR2 FQGNSA. With V trimmed by 5 bases and J by 0 bases, 4 bases remained unmatched. CDR3 length: 15 amino acids. The sequenced part of the CDR3 DNA is TGTGCCAGCAGCAGACAGGGCAGCTCTGGAAACACC. Amino acids: CASSRQGSSGNT. The whole CDR3 sequence reads CASSRQGSSGNTIYF.

Regarding this clone: The read halts 3 residues ahead of the CDR3 end, with the missing end drawn from the germline J gene. V gene TRBV7-7 combines with J gene TRBJ2-2; D may be TRBD1 (6 bases). Trimming cost V 6 bases and J 7 bases, with 15 bases left between them. This CDR3 spans 14 amino acids. Germline V gene lookup returns CDR1 SSHAT and CDR2 FNYEAQ (reference sequence). The covered CDR3 bases are TGTGCCAGCAGTTTGGGGACATCCGGCGGGGAG. This codes for CASSLGTSGGE. The CDR3 as a whole reads CASSLGTSGGELFF.